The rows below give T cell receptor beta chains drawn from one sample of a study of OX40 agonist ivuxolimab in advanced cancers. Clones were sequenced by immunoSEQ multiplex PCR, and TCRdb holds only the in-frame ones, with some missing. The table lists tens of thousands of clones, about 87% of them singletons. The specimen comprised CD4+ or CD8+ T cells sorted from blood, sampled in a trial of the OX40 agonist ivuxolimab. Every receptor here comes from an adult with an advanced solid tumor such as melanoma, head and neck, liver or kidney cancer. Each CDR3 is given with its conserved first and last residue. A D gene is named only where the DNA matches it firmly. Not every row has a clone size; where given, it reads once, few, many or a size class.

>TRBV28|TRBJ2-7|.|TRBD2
TGTGCCAGCAGCAGGCAGTTCTGGGGGGGTTACGAGCAGTACTTC
CASSRQFWGGYEQYF
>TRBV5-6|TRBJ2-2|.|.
TGTGCCAGCAGCTTTGGGACCGGGGAGCTGTTTTTT
CASSFGTGELFF
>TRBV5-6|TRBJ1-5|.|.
TGTGCCAGCAGCTTCGGCCAGGCCCTCAATCAGCCCCAGCATTTT
CASSFGQALNQPQHF
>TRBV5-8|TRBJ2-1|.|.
TGTGCCAGCAGCTTAGAAGGGCGGCCCTCGGATGAGCAGTTCTTC
CASSLEGRPSDEQFF
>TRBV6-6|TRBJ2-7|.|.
TGTGCCAGCAGTTACTCCGTGGCGGGACCGTACGAGCAGTACTTC
CASSYSVAGPYEQYF
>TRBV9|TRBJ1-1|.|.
TGTGCCAGCAGGAGTTCCCCTGGACAGAACACTGAAGCTTTCTTT
CASRSSPGQNTEAFF
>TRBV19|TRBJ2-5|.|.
TGTGCCAGTAGCCCCCGGGGGAGACAAGAGACCCAGTACTTC
CASSPRGRQETQYF
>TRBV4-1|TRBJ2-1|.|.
TGCGCCAGCAGCCAAGTTGGGGGCGGCGGGACGAGGGATGAGCAGTTCTTC
CASSQVGGGGTRDEQFF
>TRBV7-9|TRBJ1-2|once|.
TGTGCCAGCAGCTTAGCGGCAAGGGATGGCTACACCTTC
CASSLAARDGYTF
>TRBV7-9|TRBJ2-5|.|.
TGTGCCAGCAGCTTAAATAGTGCCTCGGAGACCCAGTACTTC
CASSLNSASETQYF
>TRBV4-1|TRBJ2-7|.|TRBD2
TGCGCCAGCAGCCAATGGACTAGCGGGAATCTCGAGCAGTACTTC
CASSQWTSGNLEQYF
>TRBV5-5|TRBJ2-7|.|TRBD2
TGTGCCAGCAGCTCCTCCGGGACTAGCGGGAGGCGCTCCTACGAGCAGTACTTC
CASSSSGTSGRRSYEQYF
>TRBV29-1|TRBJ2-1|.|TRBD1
TGCAGCGCTAGTAAGCAGGGGGCGTACAATGAGCAGTTCTTC
CSASKQGAYNEQFF
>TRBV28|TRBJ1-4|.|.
TGTGCCAGCAGTGGGGCGGACAGAAGTAATGAAAAACTGTTTTTT
CASSGADRSNEKLFF
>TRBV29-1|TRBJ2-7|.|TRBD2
TGCAGCGTTGAAGACCGGTCTAGCGGGAGGGATTCCTACGAGCAGTACTTC
CSVEDRSSGRDSYEQYF
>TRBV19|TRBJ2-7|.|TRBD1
TGTGCCAGTAGCGGGACAGGGCACTACGAGCAGTACTTC
CASSGTGHYEQYF
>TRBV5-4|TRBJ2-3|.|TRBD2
TGTGCCAGCAGCGCGGGACTAGCGGCGCCCACAGATACGCAGTATTTT
CASSAGLAAPTDTQYF
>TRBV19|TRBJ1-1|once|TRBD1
TGTGCCAGTAGACCCTTGAAAATGGACAGGGACTACACTGAAGCTTTCTTT
CASRPLKMDRDYTEAFF
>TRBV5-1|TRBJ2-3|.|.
TGCGCCAGCAGCTTAAGAGTGGAGGGAGATACGCAGTATTTT
CASSLRVEGDTQYF
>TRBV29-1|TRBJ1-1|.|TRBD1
TGCAGCGTTGAAGCAGGCGGCAGGGGGTTCGGTGAAGCTTTCTTT
CSVEAGGRGFGEAFF
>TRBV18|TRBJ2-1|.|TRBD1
TGTGCCAGCTCACGGGACAGGGTAAGGAATGAGCAGTTCTTC
CASSRDRVRNEQFF
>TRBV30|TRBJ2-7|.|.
TGTGCCTGGACCACATCCTACGAGCAGTACTTC
CAWTTSYEQYF
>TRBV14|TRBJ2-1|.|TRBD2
TGTGCCAGCAGTAGCCTAGCGGGAGCCCACAATGAGCAGTTCTTC
CASSSLAGAHNEQFF
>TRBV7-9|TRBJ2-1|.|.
TGTGCCAGCAGCTCACAGGGATATGAGCAGTTCTTC
CASSSQGYEQFF
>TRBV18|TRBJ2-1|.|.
TGTGCCAGCTCACCACCGTCGGGATCAGCGATCCATGAGCAGTTCTTC
CASSPPSGSAIHEQFF
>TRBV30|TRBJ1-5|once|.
TGTGCCTGGAGTGACCTTTCGACGGTGGATAGCAATCAGCCCCAGCATTTT
CAWSDLSTVDSNQPQHF